The 19 T cell receptor beta chains presented below share a single source sample, sequenced in a study of shared clonotypes between healthy human individuals. Using immunoSEQ multiplex PCR, the repertoire was profiled, and TCRdb retains in-frame clones only, with some absent. The table shows 200,000 to 250,000 clones, with 50% to 80% occurring only once. Sequencing was carried out using memory CD4+ T cells sorted from blood. Subset given: CD45RA-negative fraction. The receptor source for this set is a man under 40 in good health.

The rearrangement links TRBV6-5 to TRBJ1-1; D is ambiguous. CDR1 and CDR2 (germline): MNHEY, SVGAGI. Trimming cost V 6 bases and J 0 bases, with 2 bases left between them. The CDR3 runs 11 residues. The CDR3 loop reads CASRMNTEAFF. The CDR3 DNA is TGTGCCAGCAGAATGAACACTGAAGCTTTCTTT.

About this clone itself: One junction end disagrees with the germline gene, perhaps due to a read error. The chain employs TRBV6-1 and TRBJ1-2; weak D call: TRBD1 (6 bases). There are 13 residues in the CDR3. CDR1 is MNHNS, CDR2 SASEGT, per germline. CDR3 loop: CASRDTGFYGYTF. CDR3 DNA sequence: TGTGCCAGCCGTGATACAGGGTTCTATGGCTACACCTTC.

The rearrangement uses TRBV7-3 and TRBJ1-2; TRBD1 matches at 7 bases. CDR1 is SGHTA, CDR2 FQGTGA, per germline. The junction had 12 bases not matched to a gene; V was cut back by 2 bases and J by 3 bases. CDR3 length equals 17 residues. CDR3 sequence (DNA): TGTGCCAGCAGCTTATTTCCTGGACAGGAACGAGACTATGGCTACACCTTC. This translates into CASSLFPGQERDYGYTF.

A note on this clone: This specimen includes other DNA sequences encoding the same CDR3. The rearrangement uses TRBV19 and TRBJ2-2; 11 bases line up with TRBD1. CDR1 and CDR2 from the germline V gene are LNHDA and SQIVND (reference sequence). This CDR3 has 15 amino acids. Losses at the gene ends were 4 bases for V and 6 bases for J; bases not matched to a gene: 4. In DNA, the CDR3 is TGTGCCAGTAGTACCGGACAGGGGGCTGCCGGGGAGCTGTTTTTT. Its protein product is CASSTGQGAAGELFF.

The CDR3 DNA reads TGTGCCACAAAGCCCCAGGGACCCACAGATACGCAGTATTTT. It is translated as CATKPQGPTDTQYF. The chain has TRBV2 and TRBJ2-3; perhaps D is TRBD1 or TRBD2 (5 bases each). The V gene's germline CDR1 is SNHLY and CDR2 FYNNEI. V lost 10 bases to trimming and J lost 2 bases, with 16 bases between them. CDR3 size: 14 residues.

This chain links TRBV10-2 with TRBJ2-1; 8 nucleotides match TRBD1. From germline, CDR1 is WSHSY and CDR2 SAAADI. CDR3 length: 14 residues. Trimming cost V 4 bases and J 7 bases; bases outside gene matches: 6. DNA for the CDR3: TGCGCCAGCAGTGCGAACAGGGGGAAGAATGAGCAGTTCTTC. Protein sequence: CASSANRGKNEQFF.

In this sample, this clone turned up once. This chain connects TRBV7-2 to TRBJ2-7; either TRBD1 or TRBD2 may supply D (7 bases each). V shed 2 bases and J shed 3 bases, with 14 bases lying between them. Germline loops: CDR1 SGHTA, CDR2 FQGNSA. This CDR3 comprises 15 residues. CDR3 amino acids: CASSLLGGDSYEQYF. In DNA form, the CDR3 reads TGTGCCAGCAGCTTATTGGGGGGGGACAGCTACGAGCAGTACTTC.

V usage is TRBV28 and J usage is TRBJ2-5; TRBD1 agrees at 9 bases. The CDR3 runs to 18 residues. After removal of 4 bases from V and 1 base from J, the junction contained 13 bases not matched to a gene. The germline V gene has CDR1 MDHEN and CDR2 SYDVKM. The CDR3 nucleotides are TGTGCCAGCAGTTCACACACGGGACAGGGTAATATCCAAGAGACCCAGTACTTC. This translates into CASSSHTGQGNIQETQYF.

This clone was detected once. The V and J genes are TRBV19 and TRBJ2-7; 7 bases agree with TRBD2. The V and J ends lost 11 bases and 3 bases, in that order; junction bases with no gene match: 7. This CDR3 has 12 residues. Germline lookup yields CDR1 LNHDA and CDR2 SQIVND (reference sequence). CDR3 region: CASGGSGYEQYF. The CDR3 coding sequence is TGTGCCTCGGGGGGTTCCGGCTACGAGCAGTACTTC.

V gene TRBV7-9 combines with J gene TRBJ2-7; 14 bases map to TRBD2. Germline lookup yields CDR1 SEHNR and CDR2 FQNEAQ (reference sequence). Trimming took 7 bases from V and 6 from J; bases not matched to a gene: 8. The CDR3 runs 15 residues. The CDR3 protein is CASTQTGLAGVEQYF. In DNA form, the CDR3 reads TGTGCCAGCACCCAAACGGGACTAGCGGGAGTCGAGCAGTACTTC.

The chain carries TRBV19 and TRBJ1-5, with TRBD1 as a possible D gene (5 bases). CDR1 is LNHDA and CDR2 is SQIVND in the germline V gene (reference sequence). The CDR3 totals 15 residues. V lost 0 bases, J lost 5 bases, and 11 bases lay in between. The CDR3 DNA reads TGTGCCAGTAGTATAGATCGGGGCAGAGATCAGCCCCAGCATTTT. Encoded protein: CASSIDRGRDQPQHF.

This clone was observed a handful of times. The chain joins TRBV18 to TRBJ2-5; the D call may be TRBD1 or TRBD2 (5 bases each). The CDR3 spans 13 residues. The V end was cut by 5 bases, the J end by 4 bases, with 11 bases between. CDR1 and CDR2 (germline): KGHSH, LQKENI. The CDR3 region is CASSVRERETQYF. The CDR3 bases are TGTGCCAGCTCAGTCAGGGAGCGAGAGACCCAGTACTTC.

The chain couples TRBV6-1 to TRBJ2-2; D perhaps matches TRBD2 (5 bases). The CDR3 is 13 amino acids. V dropped 3 bases and J dropped 6 bases, with 8 bases sitting between them. CDR1 is MNHNS, CDR2 SASEGT, per germline. CDR3 residues: CASSEGSAGELFF. CDR3 nucleotides: TGTGCCAGCAGTGAGGGTAGCGCCGGGGAGCTGTTTTTT.

The chain's CDR3 is CASSRVSYEQYF. The CDR3 nucleotides read TGTGCCAGCAGTAGGGTCAGCTACGAGCAGTACTTC. The V gene is TRBV6-5, the J gene TRBJ2-7; D call uncertain. CDR3 size: 12 residues. The V gene lost 5 bases and the J gene lost 3 bases, with 8 bases spanning the gap. CDR1 is MNHEY and CDR2 is SVGAGI in the germline V gene.

The CDR3: CASSIGRRQTDTQYF. The CDR3 bases are TGTGCCAGTAGTATAGGTCGCAGACAAACAGATACGCAGTATTTT. The chain combines TRBV19 with TRBJ2-3; D ambiguous. CDR3 size: 15 residues. Germline values: CDR1 LNHDA, CDR2 SQIVND (reference sequence). V dropped 1 base and J dropped 3 bases, with 11 bases sitting between them.

This sequence joins TRBV2 and TRBJ1-1; D gene unclear. CDR3 length: 15 amino acids. V was clipped by 4 bases and J by 3 bases, with 15 bases between them. Germline-derived CDR1 and CDR2 are SNHLY and FYNNEI. CDR3 in amino acids: CASSVQSLLDTEAFF. The CDR3 DNA follows: TGTGCCAGCAGTGTTCAGAGTTTATTGGACACTGAAGCTTTCTTT.

The V call is TRBV7-9, the J call TRBJ2-7; no definite D call. The germline V and J ends were trimmed by 1 base and 6 bases, with 10 bases remaining between them. The CDR3 spans 13 residues. The germline CDR1 and CDR2 sequences are SEHNR and FQNEAQ (reference sequence). The CDR3 here is CASSLDGSAEQYF. The DNA for the CDR3 is TGTGCCAGCAGCTTAGATGGCAGCGCCGAGCAGTACTTC.

V usage is TRBV29-1 and J usage is TRBJ2-1; D not resolved. There are 10 residues in the CDR3. Deletions cut 8 bases from V and 5 bases from J, with 7 bases between. Germline V lookup: CDR1 SQVTM, CDR2 ANQGSEA. The CDR3 nucleotides are TGCAGCACCATGGACAATGAGCAGTTCTTC. Translating gives CSTMDNEQFF.

This clone is a singleton in its sample. J is TRBJ1-2 and V is TRBV19; TRBD1 might be the D (5 bases). Trimming pared 3 bases from V and 2 bases from J, leaving 10 bases between. CDR3 length: 14 residues. Germline V gives CDR1 LNHDA, CDR2 SQIVND (reference sequence). The CDR3 bases are TGTGCCAGTAGTATGGACGGGGCCAACTATGGCTACACCTTC. Its translation: CASSMDGANYGYTF.